A selection of T cell receptor beta chains follows, all from one sample in a study of T cells in Graves' hyperthyroidism and ophthalmopathy. MiXCR, run by TCRdb on the multiplex PCR reads, gives a single entry per CDR3 protein. The sample lists approximately 370,000 distinct CDR3 sequences, about a sixth occurring once. Sequencing was carried out using blood. These receptors were taken from a woman aged 25-40 years with Graves' hyperthyroidism that later progressed to Graves' ophthalmopathy. Both conserved end residues are part of each CDR3. Each record gives: V gene, clone size, D gene, J gene, CDR3 DNA, CDR3 protein. D genes are given only for firm matches. Expanded clones are given a class, and other clones once, few, many or no size at all.

V gene: TRBV27; clone size: many; D gene: .; J gene: TRBJ2-1; CDR3 DNA: TGTGCCAGCAGCCTGGACACCTACAATGAGCAGTTCTTC; CDR3 protein: CASSLDTYNEQFF
V gene: TRBV19; clone size: .; D gene: .; J gene: TRBJ2-7; CDR3 DNA: TGTGCCAGTAGTATCACAGCGAGCTCCTACGAGCAGTACTTC; CDR3 protein: CASSITASSYEQYF
V gene: TRBV5-1; clone size: many; D gene: TRBD1; J gene: TRBJ2-5; CDR3 DNA: TGCGCCAGCAGCCTTCTGACAGGGGGCGCGACCCAAGAGACCCAGTACTTC; CDR3 protein: CASSLLTGGATQETQYF
V gene: TRBV5-6; clone size: .; D gene: .; J gene: TRBJ2-2; CDR3 DNA: TGTGCCAGCAGCCAATTCCGGGGGATTGGGACCGGGGAGCTGTTTTTT; CDR3 protein: CASSQFRGIGTGELFF
V gene: TRBV2; clone size: many; D gene: .; J gene: TRBJ1-1; CDR3 DNA: TGTGCCAGCATTAGGAAGGACCTGGGAGACACTGAAGCTTTCTTT; CDR3 protein: CASIRKDLGDTEAFF
V gene: TRBV19; clone size: many; D gene: .; J gene: TRBJ2-1; CDR3 DNA: TGTGCCAGTAGTATTTGGAGAAACAATGAGCAGTTCTTC; CDR3 protein: CASSIWRNNEQFF
V gene: TRBV28; clone size: .; D gene: .; J gene: TRBJ1-2; CDR3 DNA: TGTGCCAGCAGTTATAGTAAGGGAAACTATGGCTACACCTTC; CDR3 protein: CASSYSKGNYGYTF
V gene: TRBV3-1; clone size: many; D gene: TRBD2; J gene: TRBJ2-1; CDR3 DNA: TGTGCCAGCAGCCAAGACCGTGCTGCTAGCGGGAGGGTCGTAAATGAGCAGTTCTTC; CDR3 protein: CASSQDRAASGRVVNEQFF
V gene: TRBV30; clone size: few; D gene: .; J gene: TRBJ2-7; CDR3 DNA: TGTGCCTGGAGTTCCGCTGGGCCCTACGAGCAGTACTTC; CDR3 protein: CAWSSAGPYEQYF
V gene: TRBV14; clone size: many; D gene: .; J gene: TRBJ2-7; CDR3 DNA: TGTGCCAGCAGCCACGCAGGCCATACCTCCTACGAGCAGTACTTC; CDR3 protein: CASSHAGHTSYEQYF
V gene: TRBV28; clone size: many; D gene: TRBD1; J gene: TRBJ2-3; CDR3 DNA: TGTGCCAGCAGTGGGACAGGGACTTCTAGCACAGATACGCAGTATTTT; CDR3 protein: CASSGTGTSSTDTQYF
V gene: TRBV18; clone size: .; D gene: .; J gene: TRBJ1-2; CDR3 DNA: TGTGCCAGCTCACCACCGAGGGGCCAGGATAACTATGGCTACACCTTC; CDR3 protein: CASSPPRGQDNYGYTF
V gene: TRBV2; clone size: many; D gene: .; J gene: TRBJ1-4; CDR3 DNA: TGTGCCAGCTCCGGGACGGTTGCAACTAATGAAAAACTGTTTTTT; CDR3 protein: CASSGTVATNEKLFF
V gene: TRBV27; clone size: .; D gene: .; J gene: TRBJ2-2; CDR3 DNA: TGTGCCAGCAGTTTTTGGGGGCGGATGGACACCGGGGAGCTGTTTTTT; CDR3 protein: CASSFWGRMDTGELFF
V gene: TRBV24-1; clone size: few; D gene: .; J gene: TRBJ2-1; CDR3 DNA: TGTGCCACCAGTGACCGGTCTCCTGGTGAGCAGTTCTTC; CDR3 protein: CATSDRSPGEQFF
V gene: TRBV5-1; clone size: many; D gene: TRBD2; J gene: TRBJ2-3; CDR3 DNA: TGCGCCAGCAGGCCCTCCCTAGCGGGAGGGAATTTCGCACCAGCAGATACGCAGTATTTT; CDR3 protein: CASRPSLAGGNFAPADTQYF
V gene: TRBV20-1; clone size: many; D gene: TRBD2; J gene: TRBJ2-2; CDR3 DNA: TGCAGTGCTAGAGTAGTCGGGGGGGCCGTCGGGGAGCTGTTTTTT; CDR3 protein: CSARVVGGAVGELFF
V gene: TRBV20-1; clone size: many; D gene: TRBD1; J gene: TRBJ1-5; CDR3 DNA: TGCAGTGCTAGAGATTCCAGGGGGGGTAGCAATCAGCCCCAGCATTTT; CDR3 protein: CSARDSRGGSNQPQHF
V gene: TRBV20-1; clone size: many; D gene: TRBD1; J gene: TRBJ2-5; CDR3 DNA: TGCAGTGCTTTCCAATATAAATACGACAGGGACGGTAGAAAGACCCAGTACTTC; CDR3 protein: CSAFQYKYDRDGRKTQYF
V gene: TRBV6-5; clone size: many; D gene: .; J gene: TRBJ1-1; CDR3 DNA: TGTGCCAGCAGTTACTATTGGGATCCCCTCACTGAAGCTTTCTTT; CDR3 protein: CASSYYWDPLTEAFF
V gene: TRBV19; clone size: many; D gene: .; J gene: TRBJ1-2; CDR3 DNA: TGTGCCAGTAGTCGGGAGCGGCAGGGCGGATATGGCTACACCTTC; CDR3 protein: CASSRERQGGYGYTF
V gene: TRBV20-1; clone size: many; D gene: TRBD1; J gene: TRBJ2-3; CDR3 DNA: TGCAGTGCTAGGGACAGGGGGCGAGCAGATACGCAGTATTTT; CDR3 protein: CSARDRGRADTQYF
V gene: TRBV6-1; clone size: .; D gene: TRBD2; J gene: TRBJ2-1; CDR3 DNA: TGTGCCAGCAGTGAAGTGGGACTAGCGGTAAAAGGGGCAAACAATGAGCAGTTCTTC; CDR3 protein: CASSEVGLAVKGANNEQFF
V gene: TRBV5-1; clone size: .; D gene: TRBD2; J gene: TRBJ2-7; CDR3 DNA: TGCGCCAGCAGCTTGGAACTAGCGGAGTCCTACGAGCAGTACTTC; CDR3 protein: CASSLELAESYEQYF
V gene: TRBV28; clone size: many; D gene: TRBD2; J gene: TRBJ2-1; CDR3 DNA: TGTGCCAGCATAGCGGGAGGGCCTCTTGCTGAGCAGTTCTTC; CDR3 protein: CASIAGGPLAEQFF
V gene: TRBV27; clone size: many; D gene: TRBD2; J gene: TRBJ2-2; CDR3 DNA: TGTGCCAGCAGTTCCTGGACTAGCGGGATAAACACCGGGGAGCTGTTTTTT; CDR3 protein: CASSSWTSGINTGELFF
V gene: TRBV20-1; clone size: many; D gene: TRBD1; J gene: TRBJ2-1; CDR3 DNA: TGCAGTGCCGAAAGGGGGCGAGGCTCCTACAATGAGCAGTTCTTC; CDR3 protein: CSAERGRGSYNEQFF
V gene: TRBV19; clone size: many; D gene: .; J gene: TRBJ2-1; CDR3 DNA: TGTGCCAGTAGTATAGATCTATTGAGGGTTGCTGAGCAGTTCTTC; CDR3 protein: CASSIDLLRVAEQFF
V gene: TRBV20-1; clone size: many; D gene: TRBD2; J gene: TRBJ2-5; CDR3 DNA: TGCAGTGCTAGAGATTCCGGCGGGGGGGATCCGTTAGAGACCCAGTACTTC; CDR3 protein: CSARDSGGGDPLETQYF
V gene: TRBV10-1; clone size: few; D gene: .; J gene: TRBJ1-5; CDR3 DNA: TGCGCCAGCAGTGAGTCGAGCAGGTTTAGCAATCAGCCCCAGCATTTT; CDR3 protein: CASSESSRFSNQPQHF
V gene: TRBV12-3/TRBV12-4; clone size: .; D gene: TRBD2; J gene: TRBJ2-3; CDR3 DNA: TGTGCCAGCAGTTTAATACTAGCGGGGTCTAGCACAGATACGCAGTATTTT; CDR3 protein: CASSLILAGSSTDTQYF
V gene: TRBV27; clone size: many; D gene: TRBD2; J gene: TRBJ2-1; CDR3 DNA: TGTGCCAGCAATAGACTAGCGGGAGTCAATGAGCAGTTCTTC; CDR3 protein: CASNRLAGVNEQFF
V gene: TRBV5-1; clone size: many; D gene: TRBD1; J gene: TRBJ2-1; CDR3 DNA: TGCGCCAGCAGCTTGGCACAGGGGTCCAATGAGCAGTTCTTC; CDR3 protein: CASSLAQGSNEQFF
V gene: TRBV3-1; clone size: many; D gene: .; J gene: TRBJ1-1; CDR3 DNA: TGTGCCAGCAGCAGAGCCCTGGGCCCTGAAGCTTTCTTT; CDR3 protein: CASSRALGPEAFF
V gene: TRBV18; clone size: many; D gene: .; J gene: TRBJ1-4; CDR3 DNA: TGTGCCAGCTCACTGGGACCGTATAATGAAAAACTGTTTTTT; CDR3 protein: CASSLGPYNEKLFF
V gene: TRBV6-1; clone size: .; D gene: TRBD1; J gene: TRBJ2-7; CDR3 DNA: TGTGCCGGCAGTGAAGATGGACAGGGGAGCGAGCAGTACTTC; CDR3 protein: CAGSEDGQGSEQYF
V gene: TRBV7-9; clone size: .; D gene: .; J gene: TRBJ2-1; CDR3 DNA: TGTGCCAGCAGCCGGGACATGGGTGAGCAGTTCTTC; CDR3 protein: CASSRDMGEQFF
V gene: TRBV11-2; clone size: .; D gene: .; J gene: TRBJ1-2; CDR3 DNA: TGTGCCAGCAGCTCCAAAGGGAGGGACGACTATGGCTACACCTTC; CDR3 protein: CASSSKGRDDYGYTF
V gene: TRBV20-1; clone size: .; D gene: .; J gene: TRBJ2-7; CDR3 DNA: TGCAGTGCTAGGGGGGCGGAGGAGCAGTACTTC; CDR3 protein: CSARGAEEQYF